The 30 T cell receptor beta chains presented below share a single source sample, sequenced in a study of cytotoxic CD8 clonotypes in ibrutinib-treated CLL. Clones were read by immunoSEQ multiplex PCR, and TCRdb kept only the in-frame ones, dropping some. This table holds about 20,000 clones, roughly four fifths found once. Sequenced here: PBMCs, sampled before ibrutinib treatment. All receptors derive from a human donor with chronic lymphocytic leukemia.

The rearrangement joins TRBV30 to TRBJ1-2, with D perhaps matching TRBD1 (5 bases). Trimming pared 0 bases from V and 2 bases from J, leaving 7 bases between. The V gene's germline CDR1 is GTSNPN and CDR2 SVGIG (reference sequence). CDR3 size: 13 residues. For the CDR3, the DNA is TGTGCCTGGAGTGTGGACATAAACTATGGCTACACCTTC. As protein: CAWSVDINYGYTF.

For the CDR3, the DNA is TGTGCCAGCAGCCCCCGACCCCGTGGGGACTATGGCTACACCTTC. This encodes CASSPRPRGDYGYTF. The chain links TRBV11-2 to TRBJ1-2, with D uncertain. Germline assignment: CDR1 SGHAT and CDR2 FQNNGV. This CDR3 has 15 residues. V was trimmed by 5 bases and J by 3 bases, leaving 16 bases between them.

The V and J genes are TRBV4-1 and TRBJ2-5; 16 positions match TRBD2. The CDR3 contains 18 residues. J was trimmed by 4 bases and V by 0 bases; bases with no gene match: 5. Germline V gene lookup returns CDR1 MGHRA and CDR2 YSYEKL. The DNA of the CDR3 is TGCGCCAGCAGCCAAGATCCGGGACTAGCGGGGGGGCGAGAGACCCAGTACTTC. Protein: CASSQDPGLAGGRETQYF.

The chain employs TRBV18 and TRBJ2-5; 8 bases fit TRBD2. The CDR3 has 16 residues. From germline, CDR1 is KGHSH and CDR2 LQKENI. Trimming took 3 bases from V and 7 from J; bases not matched to a gene: 13. The CDR3 here is CASSPQAGDVVGTQYF. CDR3 nucleotides: TGTGCCAGCTCACCTCAAGCGGGGGACGTAGTGGGGACCCAGTACTTC.

V and J are TRBV19 and TRBJ2-4; unclear D gene. In germline, CDR1 is LNHDA, CDR2 SQIVND (reference sequence). The CDR3 extends over 13 amino acids. Deletions cut 7 bases from V and 7 bases from J, with 14 bases between. The CDR3: CASTLTLGNIQYF. In nucleotides, the CDR3 is TGTGCCAGTACGCTCACCCTGGGGAACATTCAGTACTTC.

This chain connects TRBV19 to TRBJ1-5; 10 bases map to TRBD1. Losses at the gene ends were 5 bases for V and 6 bases for J; bases not matched to a gene: 7. Germline V gene data show CDR1 as LNHDA and CDR2 as SQIVND (reference sequence). The CDR3 is made up of 15 amino acids. The CDR3 reads CASSLGQGWIQPQHF. CDR3 sequence (DNA): TGTGCCAGTAGTCTGGGACAGGGGTGGATTCAGCCCCAGCATTTT.

The chain recombines TRBV6-5 with TRBJ2-1; TRBD2 might be the D (6 bases). The V and J ends lost 4 bases and 9 bases respectively, with 16 bases between them. The CDR3 consists of 14 residues. The germline CDR1 and CDR2 sequences are MNHEY and SVGAGI. CDR3 region: CASSLSADYGEQFF. The CDR3 DNA reads TGTGCCAGCAGTTTGAGCGCGGACTACGGTGAGCAGTTCTTC.

The gene calls are TRBV25-1 and TRBJ2-1; 9 nucleotides agree with TRBD1. There are 14 residues in the CDR3. Germline values: CDR1 MGHDK, CDR2 SYGVNS. Germline trimming cut 4 bases from V and 8 bases from J; bases unmatched to any gene: 6. The CDR3 is CASSVDRGYDEQFF. The CDR3 DNA reads TGTGCCAGCAGTGTGGACAGGGGTTATGATGAGCAGTTCTTC.

The chain carries TRBV7-2 and TRBJ1-3; TRBD1 matches at 7 bases. In germline, CDR1 is SGHTA, CDR2 FQGNSA. This CDR3 region has 16 residues. V shed 5 bases and J 0 bases; nucleotides not matched to a gene: 7. The CDR3 here is CASSQGQILSGNTIYF. The CDR3 DNA reads as TGTGCCAGCAGCCAGGGACAGATACTCTCTGGAAACACCATATATTTT.

This chain connects TRBV28 to TRBJ1-5; D is ambiguous. CDR1 MDHEN and CDR2 SYDVKM come from the germline V gene. V was trimmed by 3 bases and J by 4 bases, leaving 13 bases between them. The CDR3 sequence is 15 residues long. The DNA for the CDR3 is TGTGCCAGCAGTTTTAACGGACTTAAAAATCAGCCCCAGCATTTT. Protein sequence: CASSFNGLKNQPQHF.

V is TRBV7-2 and J is TRBJ1-1; D not resolved. Germline CDR1 SGHTA, CDR2 FQGNSA. This CDR3 region has 13 residues. The germline V and J ends were trimmed by 5 bases and 1 base, with 8 bases remaining between them. The CDR3: CASSVQRNTEAFF. In nucleotides, the CDR3 is TGTGCCAGCAGCGTACAGAGGAACACTGAAGCTTTCTTT. Full variable domain (outside the CDR3, taken from reference TRBV7-2 and TRBJ1-1): GAGVSQSPSNKVTEKGKDVELRCDPISGHTALYWYRQSLGQGLEFLIYFQGNSAPDKSGLPSDRFSAERTGGSVSTLTIQRTQQEDSAVYLCASSVQRNTEAFFGQGTRLTVV.

V usage is TRBV7-9 and J usage is TRBJ1-1; possible D gene TRBD1, 5 bases. The germline CDR1 and CDR2 sequences are SEHNR and FQNEAQ (reference sequence). The CDR3 has 11 amino acids. The V end was cut by 4 bases, the J end by 11 bases, with 11 bases between. The CDR3 DNA is TGTGCCAGCAGCTACGGGGCAGGGGCTTTCTTT. It specifies CASSYGAGAFF.

The rearrangement joins TRBV6-1 to TRBJ2-7; tentative D call: TRBD1 (5 bases). The V end lost 8 bases, the J end lost 2 bases, and 16 bases lay between the germline ends. Germline assignment: CDR1 MNHNS and CDR2 SASEGT. The CDR3 has 14 residues. The DNA of the CDR3 is TGTGCCAGCGGTGCTTCCAGGGTTGCCTACGAGCAGTACTTC. Its translation: CASGASRVAYEQYF.

The chain is built from TRBV7-9 and TRBJ2-6; a possible D gene is TRBD2 (5 bases). CDR1 SEHNR and CDR2 FQNEAQ come from the germline V gene (reference sequence). The V and J ends lost 5 bases and 1 base respectively, with 9 bases between them. This CDR3 has 15 residues. The DNA of the CDR3 is TGTGCCAGCAGCGATGAGGGATCTGGGGCCAACGTCCTGACTTTC. Protein: CASSDEGSGANVLTF.

The chain employs TRBV7-9 and TRBJ2-1, with 10 nucleotides matching TRBD2. This CDR3 contains 16 residues. Germline V gives CDR1 SEHNR, CDR2 FQNEAQ (reference sequence). After removal of 5 bases from V and 5 bases from J, the junction contained 9 bases not matched to a gene. The CDR3 region is CASSPRASGRDNEQFF. The CDR3 bases are TGTGCCAGCAGCCCGAGGGCTAGCGGGAGAGACAATGAGCAGTTCTTC.

This sequence joins TRBV9 and TRBJ2-5; 9 bases agree with TRBD1. The V and J ends lost 0 bases and 2 bases, in that order; junction bases with no gene match: 2. The CDR3 has 15 residues. CDR1 is SGDLS and CDR2 is YYNGEE in the germline V gene. The CDR3 sequence is CASSVAGQGQETQYF. CDR3 DNA sequence: TGTGCCAGCAGCGTAGCTGGACAGGGGCAAGAGACCCAGTACTTC.

This chain links TRBV9 with TRBJ1-2; a weak D match, TRBD1 (6 bases). There are 15 residues in the CDR3. V lost 0 bases and J 0 bases, leaving 9 bases between the germline ends. Germline V gene sequence: CDR1 SGDLS, CDR2 YYNGEE. The chain's CDR3 is CASSVGGTTNYGYTF. CDR3 DNA: TGTGCCAGCAGCGTAGGAGGGACAACTAACTATGGCTACACCTTC.

This clone was seen only a few times. The same CDR3 is also encoded by other DNA sequences in this sample. V usage is TRBV29-1 and J usage is TRBJ1-1; no clear D. This CDR3 region has 11 residues. V dropped 7 bases and J dropped 0 bases, with 6 bases sitting between them. In germline, CDR1 is SQVTM, CDR2 ANQGSEA. This chain's CDR3 is CSGGMNTEAFF. The CDR3 DNA reads as TGCAGCGGCGGAATGAACACTGAAGCTTTCTTT.

This clone is classed as hyperexpanded. The V call is TRBV5-1, the J call TRBJ1-5; D possibly corresponds to TRBD1 (5 bases). V was shortened by 0 bases and J by 1 base, with 11 bases between the two germline ends. The CDR3 covers 16 residues. CDR1 and CDR2 (germline): SGHRS, YFSETQ. The CDR3 DNA reads TGCGCCAGCAGCTTGGATGGGGCACGGAGCAATCAGCCCCAGCATTTT. This translates into CASSLDGARSNQPQHF.

This chain links TRBV6-4 with TRBJ1-4; weak D call: TRBD1 (6 bases). The CDR3 is 14 amino acids. V lost 6 bases to trimming and J lost 2 bases, with 10 bases between them. The germline gives CDR1 MRHNA, CDR2 SNTAGT. For the CDR3, the DNA is TGTGCCAGCAGCCCCACAGGGACTAATGAAAAACTGTTTTTT. It is translated as CASSPTGTNEKLFF.

The chain links TRBV10-3 to TRBJ2-1; possibly TRBD1 for D (5 bases). Trimming removed 3 bases at V and 7 bases at J, with 13 bases between. The CDR3 runs to 14 residues. The germline gives CDR1 ENHRY, CDR2 SYGVKD. The CDR3 sequence is CAISDLRGRNEQFF. The CDR3 bases are TGTGCCATCAGTGATCTTAGGGGTCGGAATGAGCAGTTCTTC.

V gene TRBV5-4 combines with J gene TRBJ2-7; 10 bases align to TRBD2. Trimming cost V 0 bases and J 2 bases; bases outside gene matches: 2. CDR1 and CDR2 from the germline V gene are SGHNT and YYREEE (reference sequence). The CDR3 has 15 amino acids. CDR3 amino acids: CASSLGLAGAYEQYF. CDR3 nucleotides: TGTGCCAGCAGCTTGGGGCTAGCGGGAGCCTACGAGCAGTACTTC.

The J gene is TRBJ1-6, the V gene TRBV7-3; 7 bases map to TRBD1. Trimming cost V 5 bases and J 7 bases; bases outside gene matches: 2. This CDR3 is built from 13 residues. The germline gives CDR1 SGHTA, CDR2 FQGTGA. CDR3 bases: TGTGCCAGCAGCCCAGGGGGGAATTCACCCCTCCACTTT. It encodes CASSPGGNSPLHF.

Here the CDR3 DNA reads TGTGCCAGCACCCCTCCGGGGTCTGGCTATGGCTACACCTTC. Its translation: CASTPPGSGYGYTF. This chain uses TRBV28 with TRBJ1-2, with unresolved D. This CDR3 is 14 amino acids long. V was pared by 7 bases and J by 4 bases, with 16 bases between. Germline loops: CDR1 MDHEN, CDR2 SYDVKM.

This clone occurred a few times. The chain joins TRBV19 to TRBJ1-4; no clear D. The V end lost 3 bases, the J end lost 3 bases, and 14 bases lay between the germline ends. This CDR3 comprises 16 residues. Germline values: CDR1 LNHDA, CDR2 SQIVND (reference sequence). DNA for the CDR3: TGTGCCAGTAGTATGGCCCGAGGGAAGGCTAATGAAAAACTGTTTTTT. Encoded protein: CASSMARGKANEKLFF.

This clone has only a few counts. V is TRBV18 and J is TRBJ1-3; D not resolved. The CDR3 contains 15 residues. V lost 3 bases to trimming and J lost 0 bases, with 9 bases between them. Germline CDR1 and CDR2: KGHSH and LQKENI. CDR3 region: CASSPVAASGNTIYF. As DNA, the CDR3 is TGTGCCAGCTCACCGGTAGCAGCCTCTGGAAACACCATATATTTT.

The chain uses TRBV7-2 and TRBJ2-7, with D perhaps TRBD1 or TRBD2 (5 bases each). Trimming pared 5 bases from V and 2 bases from J, leaving 13 bases between. The CDR3 totals 14 residues. Per germline, CDR1 SGHTA and CDR2 FQGNSA. The CDR3 region has the DNA TGTGCCAGCAGCGCCCGGGACGGTACCTACGAGCAGTACTTC. Translation gives CASSARDGTYEQYF.

The chain carries TRBV7-9 and TRBJ2-2; no clear D. The V gene's germline CDR1 is SEHNR and CDR2 FQNEAQ (reference sequence). CDR3 size: 15 residues. V dropped 4 bases and J dropped 6 bases, with 15 bases sitting between them. CDR3 sequence (DNA): TGTGCCAGCAGCTCGGTCTGGGGTCAGGCCGGGGAGCTGTTTTTT. It specifies CASSSVWGQAGELFF.

The rearrangement uses TRBV30 and TRBJ1-3; D unresolved. CDR3 size: 16 residues. Germline loops: CDR1 GTSNPN, CDR2 SVGIG (reference sequence). V lost 2 bases and J 0 bases, leaving 14 bases between the germline ends. CDR3: CAWSPTKLSSGNTIYF. The CDR3, as DNA: TGTGCCTGGAGTCCTACGAAGCTTTCCTCTGGAAACACCATATATTTT.

The chain combines TRBV18 with TRBJ1-3, with 7 bases aligning to TRBD1. V was pared by 2 bases and J by 1 base, with 2 bases of the junction left unmatched. The CDR3 extends over 15 amino acids. The germline gives CDR1 KGHSH, CDR2 LQKENI. CDR3 nucleotide sequence: TGTGCCAGCTCACCAGAGGGGGCATCTGGAAACACCATATATTTT. Protein product: CASSPEGASGNTIYF.